The 30 T cell receptor beta chains presented below share a single source sample, sequenced in a study of blood T cell repertoires in COVID-19. Data came from immunoSEQ multiplex PCR; TCRdb stores just in-frame clones and leaves some out. Of about 42,000 clones listed, approximately 85% are singletons. The sample taken for sequencing was peripheral blood. These receptors originate from a human donor in a cohort sampled during active COVID-19.

V is TRBV2 and J is TRBJ2-3; 11 nucleotides line up with TRBD1. J was trimmed by 2 bases and V by 4 bases; bases with no gene match: 2. The CDR3 consists of 15 residues. The V gene's germline CDR1 is SNHLY and CDR2 FYNNEI. The CDR3 protein is CASSVGQGATDTQYF. The CDR3 region has the DNA TGTGCCAGCAGTGTCGGACAGGGGGCCACAGATACGCAGTATTTT.

The rearrangement joins TRBV30 to TRBJ1-6; tentative D call: TRBD1 (5 bases). Germline CDR1 GTSNPN, CDR2 SVGIG (reference sequence). This CDR3 has 15 residues. Trimming removed 0 bases at V and 5 bases at J, with 11 bases between. DNA for the CDR3: TGTGCCTGGAGTGTAAGCGGGGGAGATAATTCACCCCTCCACTTT. Its translation is CAWSVSGGDNSPLHF.

The chain has TRBV5-1 and TRBJ2-5, with D possibly TRBD1 on 6 matching bases. The CDR3 length is 16 residues. The germline CDR1 and CDR2 sequences are SGHRS and YFSETQ. V was shortened by 2 bases and J by 2 bases, with 16 bases between the two germline ends. The DNA for the CDR3 is TGCGCCAGCAGCTTACAAGGACAGTACGTACAAGAGACCCAGTACTTC. As protein: CASSLQGQYVQETQYF.

V gene TRBV30 combines with J gene TRBJ1-4; D is ambiguous. The CDR3 is 15 residues long. CDR1 and CDR2 (germline): GTSNPN, SVGIG (reference sequence). V lost 5 bases and J lost 7, with 20 bases in between. In DNA form, the CDR3 reads TGTGCCTGGGATTTAGACGGATATGGAGGTGAAAAACTGTTTTTT. Its translation is CAWDLDGYGGEKLFF.

CDR3 nucleotides: TGTGCCAGCAGCCAAGCGGCGGGGGTCGGGGGGCAGTACTTC. Protein product: CASSQAAGVGGQYF. V and J are TRBV4-2 and TRBJ2-7, with 7 bases matching TRBD2. Germline V gene lookup returns CDR1 LGHNA and CDR2 YNFKEQ. Germline trimming cut 1 base from V and 9 bases from J; bases unmatched to any gene: 9. The CDR3 loop spans 14 amino acids.

The CDR3 loop is CASRRSGSSYEQYF. CDR3 bases: TGTGCCAGCCGCCGCTCGGGGAGCTCCTACGAGCAGTACTTC. The chain joins TRBV6-6 to TRBJ2-7; maybe TRBD2 (5 bases). CDR1 MNHNY and CDR2 SVGAGI come from the germline V gene (reference sequence). The ends were cut back, 8 bases at V and 0 bases at J, with 14 bases in the middle. The CDR3 loop spans 14 amino acids.

The chain has TRBV28 and TRBJ2-1; maybe TRBD2 (7 bases). Trimming stripped 3 bases from V and 4 bases from J, with 10 bases between. The CDR3 is 14 amino acids. Germline CDR1 is MDHEN and CDR2 is SYDVKM. CDR3 in DNA: TGTGCCAGCAGTTTGGGGGGGCCGTACAATGAGCAGTTCTTC. It yields the protein CASSLGGPYNEQFF.

The chain has TRBV24-1 and TRBJ1-5, with 8 bases lining up with TRBD1. CDR1 and CDR2 (germline): KGHDR, SFDVKD. This CDR3 spans 17 amino acids. J gave up 5 bases and V 4 bases, and 12 bases lay outside the gene matches. CDR3 loop: CATSDAGRGRGDQPQHF. CDR3 DNA: TGTGCCACCAGTGACGCGGGCAGGGGGCGAGGGGATCAGCCCCAGCATTTT.

The chain has TRBV7-2 and TRBJ2-7; no firm D call. CDR3 length: 12 amino acids. CDR1 is SGHTA and CDR2 is FQGNSA in the germline V gene. Trimming cost V 4 bases and J 0 bases, with 4 bases left between them. CDR3 nucleotides: TGTGCCAGCAGCTCCCTCTCCTACGAGCAGTACTTC. It encodes CASSSLSYEQYF.

This sequence joins TRBV28 and TRBJ2-5; the match to TRBD2 covers 10 bases. The CDR3 spans 16 residues. Looked up from germline, CDR1 is MDHEN and CDR2 is SYDVKM. V was pared by 6 bases and J by 5 bases, with 12 bases of the junction left unmatched. The CDR3 region has the DNA TGTGCCAGCAGCCCAAGCGGGGGGGCCCAGAAGGAGACCCAGTACTTC. Its translation is CASSPSGGAQKETQYF.

This clone was seen a single time. J is TRBJ1-1 and V is TRBV19; D remains ambiguous. V shed 10 bases and J shed 10 bases, with 16 bases lying between them. This CDR3 contains 11 residues. The germline gives CDR1 LNHDA, CDR2 SQIVND (reference sequence). The CDR3 region has the DNA TGTGCCACCGCCTCCAGCGCGGTAGCTTTCTTT. Residues: CATASSAVAFF.

The chain uses TRBV6-2 or TRBV6-3 and TRBJ1-5, with D perhaps TRBD1 (6 bases). The ends were cut back, 4 bases at V and 0 bases at J, with 7 bases in the middle. The length of the CDR3 is 14 residues. The germline V gene has CDR1 MNHEY and CDR2 SVGEGT. DNA for the CDR3: TGTGCCAGCAGTTCGGACAGTAGCAATCAGCCCCAGCATTTT. Amino acids: CASSSDSSNQPQHF.

This clone showed up just a few times. The chain has TRBV7-9 and TRBJ2-2, with D possibly matching TRBD1 (5 bases). This CDR3 comprises 17 residues. CDR1 and CDR2 from the germline V gene are SEHNR and FQNEAQ (reference sequence). V shed 2 bases and J shed 7 bases, with 20 bases lying between them. The CDR3 is CASSLSNPGSRLGELFF. The CDR3 nucleotides are TGTGCCAGCAGCTTATCCAATCCAGGGTCCCGGCTCGGGGAGCTGTTTTTT.

This chain joins TRBV18 and TRBJ2-3; D is ambiguous. V shed 5 bases and J shed 2 bases, with 17 bases lying between them. The CDR3 has 16 amino acids. Germline V CDR1 and CDR2: KGHSH, LQKENI. CDR3 sequence: CASSSARLDITDTQYF. DNA for the CDR3: TGTGCCAGCTCATCGGCAAGACTCGATATCACAGATACGCAGTATTTT.

This clone was detected once. The chain couples TRBV4-2 to TRBJ2-5; the match to TRBD2 covers 9 bases. This CDR3 is 15 amino acids long. From germline, CDR1 is LGHNA and CDR2 YNFKEQ. With 2 bases clipped from V and 4 bases from J, the junction kept 5 bases outside the gene matches. CDR3 residues: CASSQPGTSLETQYF. CDR3 DNA: TGTGCCAGCAGCCAACCCGGGACTAGCCTAGAGACCCAGTACTTC.

This clone was observed a single time. The rearrangement joins TRBV4-1 to TRBJ2-3; 11 bases map to TRBD1. V dropped 4 bases and J dropped 3; count of bases not matched to a gene: 6. The CDR3 is made up of 16 amino acids. Germline V gives CDR1 MGHRA, CDR2 YSYEKL. CDR3 in amino acids: CASSLSGQGGTDTQYF. CDR3 DNA sequence: TGCGCCAGCAGCCTTTCGGGACAGGGGGGAACAGATACGCAGTATTTT.

V gene TRBV2 combines with J gene TRBJ2-7; 7 bases match TRBD1. This CDR3 contains 13 residues. CDR1 and CDR2 (germline): SNHLY, FYNNEI. J lost 5 bases, V lost 3 bases, and 4 bases had no gene match. The chain's CDR3 is CASSETGFNEQYF. CDR3 DNA sequence: TGTGCCAGCAGTGAGACAGGGTTTAACGAGCAGTACTTC.

The chain has TRBV2 and TRBJ2-7; a weak D match, TRBD2 (7 bases). The V gene lost 3 bases and the J gene lost 7 bases, with 16 bases spanning the gap. Germline lookup yields CDR1 SNHLY and CDR2 FYNNEI. This CDR3 spans 14 amino acids. The CDR3 nucleotides are TGTGCCAGCAGTGAGGGGGGGCGGATTGGGGAGCAGTACTTC. Amino acid sequence: CASSEGGRIGEQYF.

The gene calls are TRBV7-8 and TRBJ1-6, with TRBD1 identical over 8 bases. Germline loops: CDR1 SGHVS, CDR2 FQNEAQ. CDR3 size: 15 residues. The V and J ends lost 1 base and 9 bases, in that order; junction bases with no gene match: 5. CDR3 sequence: CASSLGGQGFSPLHF. The CDR3 coding sequence is TGTGCCAGCAGCTTAGGAGGACAGGGTTTTTCACCCCTCCACTTT.

This clone was seen a single time. The chain carries TRBV6-5 and TRBJ2-7; 8 nucleotides line up with TRBD1. CDR3 size: 16 residues. Germline trimming cut 2 bases from V and 3 bases from J; bases unmatched to any gene: 9. CDR1 is MNHEY, CDR2 SVGAGI, per germline. The CDR3 spells CASSYQGAPLIYEQYF. The DNA of the CDR3 is TGTGCCAGCAGTTACCAGGGGGCCCCTCTCATCTACGAGCAGTACTTC.

V and J are TRBV29-1 and TRBJ2-7; possibly TRBD2 for D (5 bases). V shed 8 bases and J shed 0 bases, with 14 bases lying between them. CDR3 length: 13 amino acids. The germline gives CDR1 SQVTM, CDR2 ANQGSEA. The CDR3 sequence is CSFSGFFSYEQYF. Here the CDR3 DNA reads TGCAGCTTCAGCGGTTTCTTCTCCTACGAGCAGTACTTC.

The chain recombines TRBV6-5 with TRBJ2-5, with 9 bases aligning to TRBD2. V lost 8 bases, J lost 4 bases, and 5 bases stayed unmatched. This CDR3 is 13 amino acids long. Germline values: CDR1 MNHEY, CDR2 SVGAGI. CDR3: CASLSGGIETQYF. Here the CDR3 DNA reads TGTGCCAGCCTTAGCGGGGGTATAGAGACCCAGTACTTC.

The chain joins TRBV14 to TRBJ1-6, with D perhaps matching TRBD1 (5 bases). Germline V gene lookup returns CDR1 SGHDN and CDR2 FVKESK. The V gene lost 0 bases and the J gene lost 0 bases, with 15 bases spanning the gap. The CDR3 totals 19 residues. CDR3 nucleotide sequence: TGTGCCAGCAGCCAAGAAGTGGGGCAGGTGAGCTCCTATAATTCACCCCTCCACTTT. As protein: CASSQEVGQVSSYNSPLHF.

V usage is TRBV28 and J usage is TRBJ1-3, with D perhaps TRBD1 (5 bases). The CDR3 has 14 amino acids. V dropped 6 bases and J dropped 1 base, with 10 bases sitting between them. Germline V lookup: CDR1 MDHEN, CDR2 SYDVKM. CDR3 protein: CASSRGVSGNTIYF. CDR3 nucleotides: TGTGCCAGCAGCCGGGGGGTTTCTGGAAACACCATATATTTT.

This clone was recorded once. V usage is TRBV10-1 and J usage is TRBJ2-5; no firm D call. Germline values: CDR1 WNHNN, CDR2 SYGVQD (reference sequence). Trimming pared 5 bases from V and 2 bases from J, leaving 9 bases between. This CDR3 spans 13 amino acids. The CDR3 coding sequence is TGCGCCAGCAGTCAAAACGGGCAAGAGACCCAGTACTTC. Amino acid sequence: CASSQNGQETQYF.

V gene TRBV19 combines with J gene TRBJ1-5, with D uncertain. Deletions cut 9 bases from V and 4 bases from J, with 19 bases between. Per the germline V gene, CDR1 is LNHDA and CDR2 is SQIVND (reference sequence). This CDR3 region has 15 residues. In nucleotides, the CDR3 is TGTGCCAGCGGAGGCGGAGGGCGAGGGAATCAGCCCCAGCATTTT. Protein product: CASGGGGRGNQPQHF.

Turning to this clone: Within the sample, other DNA sequences also encode this same CDR3. This chain joins TRBV19 and TRBJ2-2; a weak D match, TRBD1 (7 bases). The V gene's germline CDR1 is LNHDA and CDR2 SQIVND (reference sequence). The ends were cut back, 1 base at V and 5 bases at J, with 14 bases in the middle. The CDR3 runs 16 residues. The CDR3 sequence: CASSIGRGQGTGELFF. DNA of the CDR3: TGTGCCAGTAGTATAGGGAGGGGGCAAGGGACCGGGGAGCTGTTTTTT. Using reference TRBV19 and TRBJ2-2 for the parts outside the CDR3, the full variable domain is DGGITQSPKYLFRKEGQNVTLSCEQNLNHDAMYWYRQDPGQGLRLIYYSQIVNDFQKGDIAEGYSVSREKKESFPLTVTSAQKNPTAFYLCASSIGRGQGTGELFFGEGSRLTVL.

V and J are TRBV29-1 and TRBJ2-7, with TRBD2 matching over 14 bases. The V and J ends lost 4 bases and 7 bases, in that order; junction bases with no gene match: 6. The V gene's germline CDR1 is SQVTM and CDR2 ANQGSEA. This CDR3 contains 14 residues. The DNA of the CDR3 is TGCAGCGTTGGGACTAGCGGGGGGCCGGGGGAGCAGTACTTC. Its protein product is CSVGTSGGPGEQYF.

This chain links TRBV11-2 with TRBJ2-3; D might be TRBD2 (5 bases). The germline V gene encodes CDR1 SGHAT and CDR2 FQNNGV. The CDR3 length is 13 residues. V lost 4 bases to trimming and J lost 2 bases, with 7 bases between them. CDR3: CASSSSITDTQYF. The CDR3 DNA follows: TGTGCCAGCAGCTCTAGCATCACAGATACGCAGTATTTT.

The J gene is TRBJ2-1, the V gene TRBV7-3, with D perhaps TRBD2 (6 bases). Trimming shortened V by 3 bases and J by 6 bases, and 12 bases separated the two germline ends. The CDR3 contains 14 residues. Germline-derived CDR1 and CDR2 are SGHTA and FQGTGA. In nucleotides, the CDR3 is TGTGCCAGCAGCTTGGCCACCGGGGGCAATGAGCAGTTCTTC. Translation gives CASSLATGGNEQFF.